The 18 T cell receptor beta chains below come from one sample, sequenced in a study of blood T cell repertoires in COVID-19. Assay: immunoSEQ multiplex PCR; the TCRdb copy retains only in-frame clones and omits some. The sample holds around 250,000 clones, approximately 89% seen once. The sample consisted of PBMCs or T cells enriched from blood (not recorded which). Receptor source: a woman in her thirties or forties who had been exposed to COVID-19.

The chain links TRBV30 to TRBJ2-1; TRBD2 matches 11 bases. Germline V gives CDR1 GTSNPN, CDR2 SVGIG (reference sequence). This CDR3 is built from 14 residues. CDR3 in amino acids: CAFRLAGSYNEQFF. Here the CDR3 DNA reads TGTGCTTTTAGACTAGCGGGGTCCTACAATGAGCAGTTCTTC.

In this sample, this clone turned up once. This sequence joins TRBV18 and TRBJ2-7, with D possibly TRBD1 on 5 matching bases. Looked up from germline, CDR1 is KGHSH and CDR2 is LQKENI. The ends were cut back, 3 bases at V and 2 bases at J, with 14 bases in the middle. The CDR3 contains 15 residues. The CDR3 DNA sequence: TGTGCCAGCTCACCGGTTCCAGGGAAGCCCTACGAGCAGTACTTC. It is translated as CASSPVPGKPYEQYF.

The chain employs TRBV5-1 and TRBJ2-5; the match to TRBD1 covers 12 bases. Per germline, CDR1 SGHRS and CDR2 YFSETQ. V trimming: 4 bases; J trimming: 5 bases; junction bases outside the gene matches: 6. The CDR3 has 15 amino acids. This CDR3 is CASSTGTGGRETQYF. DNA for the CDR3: TGCGCCAGCAGCACCGGGACAGGGGGCCGGGAGACCCAGTACTTC.

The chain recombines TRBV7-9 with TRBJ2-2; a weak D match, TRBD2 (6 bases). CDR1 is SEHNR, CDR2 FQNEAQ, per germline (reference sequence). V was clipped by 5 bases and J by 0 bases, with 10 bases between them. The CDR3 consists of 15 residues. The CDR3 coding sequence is TGTGCCAGCAGCGCCCTAGCGACGAACACCGGGGAGCTGTTTTTT. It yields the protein CASSALATNTGELFF.

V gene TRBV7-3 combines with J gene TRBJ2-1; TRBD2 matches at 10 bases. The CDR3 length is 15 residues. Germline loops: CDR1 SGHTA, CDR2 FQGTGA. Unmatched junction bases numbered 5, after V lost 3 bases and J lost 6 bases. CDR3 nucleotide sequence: TGTGCCAGCAGCTTTAGCGGGGGGCCCCTCAATGAGCAGTTCTTC. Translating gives CASSFSGGPLNEQFF.

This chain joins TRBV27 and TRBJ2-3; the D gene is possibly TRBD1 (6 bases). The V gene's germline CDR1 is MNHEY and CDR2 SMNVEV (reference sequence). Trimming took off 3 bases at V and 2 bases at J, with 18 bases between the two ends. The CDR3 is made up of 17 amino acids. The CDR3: CASSFSGQQLYTDTQYF. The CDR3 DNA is TGTGCCAGCAGTTTCTCTGGACAGCAGCTTTACACAGATACGCAGTATTTT.

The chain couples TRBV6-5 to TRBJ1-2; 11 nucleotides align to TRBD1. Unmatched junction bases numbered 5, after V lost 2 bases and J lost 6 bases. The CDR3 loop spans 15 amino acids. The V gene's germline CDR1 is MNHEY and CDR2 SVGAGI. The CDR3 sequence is CASSYRGQGVNGYTF. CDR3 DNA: TGTGCCAGCAGTTACCGGGGACAGGGGGTTAATGGCTACACCTTC.

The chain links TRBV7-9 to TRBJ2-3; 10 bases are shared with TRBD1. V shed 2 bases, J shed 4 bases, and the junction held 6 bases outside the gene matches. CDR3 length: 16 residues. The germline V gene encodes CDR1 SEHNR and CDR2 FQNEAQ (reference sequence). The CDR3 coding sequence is TGTGCCAGCAGCTTATGGACAGGGGGGTTCGCAGATACGCAGTATTTT. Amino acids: CASSLWTGGFADTQYF.

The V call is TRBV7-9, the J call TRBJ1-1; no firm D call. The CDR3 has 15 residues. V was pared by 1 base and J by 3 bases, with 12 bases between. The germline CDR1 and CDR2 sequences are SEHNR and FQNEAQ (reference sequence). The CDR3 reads CASSLVEHLDTEAFF. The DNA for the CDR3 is TGTGCCAGCAGCTTAGTAGAGCATCTTGACACTGAAGCTTTCTTT.

CDR3 sequence (DNA): TGTGCCAGCAGTTACAATCCAGGGAGGTATACTGAAGCTTTCTTT. This encodes CASSYNPGRYTEAFF. V usage is TRBV6-5 and J usage is TRBJ1-1; a possible D gene is TRBD1 (5 bases). The CDR3 consists of 15 residues. Trimming took 2 bases from V and 5 from J, leaving 15 bases between them. CDR1 is MNHEY, CDR2 SVGAGI, per germline.

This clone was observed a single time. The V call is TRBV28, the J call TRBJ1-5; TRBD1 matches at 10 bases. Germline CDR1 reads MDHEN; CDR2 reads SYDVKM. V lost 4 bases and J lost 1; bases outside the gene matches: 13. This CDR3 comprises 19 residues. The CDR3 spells CASSYLSNDRGLSNQPQHF. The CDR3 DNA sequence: TGTGCCAGCAGTTACCTATCCAATGACAGGGGGCTGAGCAATCAGCCCCAGCATTTT.

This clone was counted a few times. CDR3 in DNA: TGTGCCAGCAGTTTAACCCTCCCCATGGGGGGTGGCTACGAGCAGTACTTC. Translated: CASSLTLPMGGGYEQYF. This sequence joins TRBV7-9 and TRBJ2-7; tentatively, D is TRBD2 (6 bases). The germline gives CDR1 SEHNR, CDR2 FQNEAQ (reference sequence). Between the trimmed V and J ends, which lost 6 bases and 3 bases, there was a span of 24 bases. CDR3 length: 17 residues.

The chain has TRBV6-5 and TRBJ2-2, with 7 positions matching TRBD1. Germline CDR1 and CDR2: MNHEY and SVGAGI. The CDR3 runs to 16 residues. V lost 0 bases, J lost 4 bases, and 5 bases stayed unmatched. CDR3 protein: CASSYSRGRGTGELFF. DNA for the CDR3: TGTGCCAGCAGTTACTCGAGGGGGCGAGGCACCGGGGAGCTGTTTTTT.

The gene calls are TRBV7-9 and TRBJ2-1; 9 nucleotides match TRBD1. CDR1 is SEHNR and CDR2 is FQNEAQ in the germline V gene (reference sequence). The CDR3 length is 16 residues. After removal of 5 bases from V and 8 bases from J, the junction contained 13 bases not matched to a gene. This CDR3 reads CASSPRRGQGIDEQFF. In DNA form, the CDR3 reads TGTGCCAGCAGCCCCCGTAGGGGACAGGGTATAGATGAGCAGTTCTTC.

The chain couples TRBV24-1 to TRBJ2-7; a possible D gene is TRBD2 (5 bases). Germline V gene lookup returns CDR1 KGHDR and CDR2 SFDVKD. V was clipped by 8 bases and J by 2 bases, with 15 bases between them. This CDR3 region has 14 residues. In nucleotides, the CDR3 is TGTGCCACCAAGGAAGGTAGCGCAACCTACGAGCAGTACTTC. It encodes CATKEGSATYEQYF.

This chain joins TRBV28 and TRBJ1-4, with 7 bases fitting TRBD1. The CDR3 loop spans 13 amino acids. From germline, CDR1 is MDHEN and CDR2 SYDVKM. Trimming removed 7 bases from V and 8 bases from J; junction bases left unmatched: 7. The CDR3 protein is CASTGQAIEKLFF. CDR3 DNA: TGTGCCAGCACTGGACAGGCAATAGAAAAACTGTTTTTT.

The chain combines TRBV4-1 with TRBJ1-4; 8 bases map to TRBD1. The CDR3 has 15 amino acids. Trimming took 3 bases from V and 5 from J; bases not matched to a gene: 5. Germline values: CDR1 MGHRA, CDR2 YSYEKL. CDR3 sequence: CASSHVRQGNEKLFF. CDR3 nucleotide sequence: TGCGCCAGCAGCCATGTAAGACAGGGGAATGAAAAACTGTTTTTT.

The CDR3 loop reads CASSLGGGRDTQYF. The CDR3 DNA follows: TGTGCCAGCAGCTTAGGAGGGGGAAGAGATACGCAGTATTTT. The V gene is TRBV7-6, the J gene TRBJ2-3; D possibly corresponds to TRBD1 (6 bases). The germline V and J ends were trimmed by 1 base and 5 bases, with 10 bases remaining between them. This CDR3 has 14 amino acids. Germline values: CDR1 SGHVS, CDR2 FNYEAQ.